The 9 T cell receptor beta chains below all came from one sample that was sequenced in a study of T-cell reconstitution after alpha-beta-depleted transplantation in children. Unique molecular identifiers were built into the TCRbeta library. TCRdb itself ran the PCR reads through MiXCR, one entry per CDR3 protein. The data contain under 450,000 distinct CDR3 sequences, approximately 12% of them seen just once; the ten biggest clones take up about 3.9%. The material was PBMCs, obtained from the stem cell graft. Source of these receptors: a human donor who donated a stem cell graft to a child with Fanconi anemia.

This clonotype was detected ten times or more. The CDR3 ends on some other residue instead of the conserved phenylalanine or tryptophan, so this is likely a read error. V gene TRBV20-1 combines with J gene TRBJ1-1; the D gene is possibly TRBD1 (5 bases). The germline V gene encodes CDR1 DFQATT and CDR2 SNEGSKA (reference sequence). The CDR3 runs 13 residues. V was trimmed by 1 base and J by 11 bases, leaving 17 bases between them. The CDR3 loop is CSARGPLGHLAFS. The CDR3 DNA reads as TGCAGTGCTAGAGGGCCGTTGGGGCACTTGGCTTTCTCT.

The chain combines TRBV6-1 with TRBJ2-1; 7 bases are a match to TRBD1. CDR1 and CDR2 from the germline V gene are MNHNS and SASEGT. V lost 8 bases to trimming and J lost 6 bases; unmatched junction nucleotides: 16. This CDR3 has 16 amino acids. CDR3 bases: TGTGCCAGCTCAGTCAGGGGTGGGACAGCCTTCAATGAGCAGTTCTTC. Protein sequence: CASSVRGGTAFNEQFF.

In this sample, this clonotype turned up a few times. The V gene is TRBV12-3 or TRBV12-4, the J gene TRBJ1-5; 8 nucleotides match TRBD1. The CDR3 extends over 14 amino acids. V lost 5 bases to trimming and J lost 9 bases; unmatched junction nucleotides: 9. As DNA, the CDR3 is TGTGCCAGCAGTCCCGGACAGGGCTTGGGGCCCCAGCATTTT. Residues: CASSPGQGLGPQHF.

Only a few counts were recorded for this clonotype. The chain is built from TRBV7-2 and TRBJ2-5, with TRBD2 as a possible D gene (5 bases). CDR3 size: 14 residues. Germline CDR1 SGHTA, CDR2 FQGNSA. Deletions cut 1 base from V and 1 base from J, with 7 bases between. The CDR3 protein is CASSLGRAQETQYF. The CDR3 DNA reads TGTGCCAGCAGCTTAGGGCGGGCCCAAGAGACCCAGTACTTC. Full variable domain (missing parts from reference TRBV7-2 and TRBJ2-5): GAGVSQSPSNKVTEKGKDVELRCDPISGHTALYWYRQSLGQGLEFLIYFQGNSAPDKSGLPSDRFSAERTGGSVSTLTIQRTQQEDSAVYLCASSLGRAQETQYFGPGTRLLVL.

This clonotype came up many times. V is TRBV7-2 and J is TRBJ2-2, with unresolved D. This CDR3 comprises 16 residues. Deletions cut 4 bases from V and 5 bases from J, with 17 bases between. Germline loops: CDR1 SGHTA, CDR2 FQGNSA. Here the CDR3 reads CASSSDPRGGTGELFF. Written as DNA, the CDR3 is TGTGCCAGCAGCTCCGACCCCCGTGGTGGGACCGGGGAGCTGTTTTTT.

The table lists this clonotype with many counts. V and J are TRBV11-2 and TRBJ2-1; 8 nucleotides align to TRBD2. The CDR3 has 16 amino acids. J lost 0 bases, V lost 3 bases, and 4 bases had no gene match. Germline CDR1 and CDR2: SGHAT and FQNNGV. The CDR3 is CASSLLAGSSYNEQFF. In DNA, the CDR3 is TGTGCCAGCAGCTTGTTAGCGGGGAGCTCCTACAATGAGCAGTTCTTC.

The chain links TRBV7-2 to TRBJ1-4; no firm D call. This CDR3 has 16 amino acids. Germline-derived CDR1 and CDR2 are SGHTA and FQGNSA. Deletions cut 3 bases from V and 8 bases from J, with 19 bases between. The CDR3 region has the DNA TGTGCCAGCAGCTTGTCTCCGGGAGCGGCGGCCGAAAAACTGTTTTTT. Translated, it gives CASSLSPGAAAEKLFF.

The CDR3 reads CASSLLAGITDTQYF. CDR3 DNA sequence: TGCGCCAGCAGCCTCTTAGCGGGGATCACAGATACGCAGTATTTT. V gene TRBV5-1 combines with J gene TRBJ2-3, with 8 bases identical to TRBD2. With V trimmed by 4 bases and J by 2 bases, 6 bases remained unmatched. The CDR3 spans 15 residues. Per the germline V gene, CDR1 is SGHRS and CDR2 is YFSETQ.

V gene TRBV15 combines with J gene TRBJ1-1; 7 bases fit TRBD1. CDR1 and CDR2 (germline): LNHNV, YYDKDF (reference sequence). Trimming removed 4 bases from V and 6 bases from J; junction bases left unmatched: 17. CDR3 length equals 17 residues. The CDR3: CATSKNVARGGAAEAFF. DNA for the CDR3: TGTGCCACCAGCAAAAATGTCGCCAGGGGGGGGGCCGCTGAAGCTTTCTTT.